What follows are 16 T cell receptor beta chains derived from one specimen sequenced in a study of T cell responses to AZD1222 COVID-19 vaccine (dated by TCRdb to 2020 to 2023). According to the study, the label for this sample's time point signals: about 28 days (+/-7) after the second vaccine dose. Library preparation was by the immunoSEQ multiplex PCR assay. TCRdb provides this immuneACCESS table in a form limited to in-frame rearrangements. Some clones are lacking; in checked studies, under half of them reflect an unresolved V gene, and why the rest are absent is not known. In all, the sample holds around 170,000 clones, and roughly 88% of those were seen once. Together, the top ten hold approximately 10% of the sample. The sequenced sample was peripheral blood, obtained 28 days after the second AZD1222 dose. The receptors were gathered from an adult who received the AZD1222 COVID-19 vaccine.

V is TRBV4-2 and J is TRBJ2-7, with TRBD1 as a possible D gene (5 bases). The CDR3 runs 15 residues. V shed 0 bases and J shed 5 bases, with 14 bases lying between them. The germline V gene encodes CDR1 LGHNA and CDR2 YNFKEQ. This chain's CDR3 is CASSQEAGWRDEQYF. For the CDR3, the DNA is TGTGCCAGCAGCCAAGAAGCAGGGTGGAGAGACGAGCAGTACTTC.

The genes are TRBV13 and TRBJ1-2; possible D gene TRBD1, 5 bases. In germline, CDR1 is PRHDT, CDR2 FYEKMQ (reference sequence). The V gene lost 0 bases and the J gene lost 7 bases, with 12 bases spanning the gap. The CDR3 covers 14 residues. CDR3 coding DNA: TGTGCCAGCAGCTTAGGGACAGCCTATGTTGGCTACACCTTC. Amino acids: CASSLGTAYVGYTF. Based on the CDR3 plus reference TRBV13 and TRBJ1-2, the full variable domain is AAGVIQSPRHLIKEKRETATLKCYPIPRHDTVYWYQQGPGQDPQFLISFYEKMQSDKGSIPDRFSAQQFSDYHSELNMSSLELGDSALYFCASSLGTAYVGYTFGSGTRLTVV.

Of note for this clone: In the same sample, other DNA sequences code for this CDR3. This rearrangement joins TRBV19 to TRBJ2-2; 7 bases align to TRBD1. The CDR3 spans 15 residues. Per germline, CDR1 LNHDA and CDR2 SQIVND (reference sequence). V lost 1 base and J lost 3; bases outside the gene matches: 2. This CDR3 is CASSIGGQYTGELFF. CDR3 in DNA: TGTGCCAGTAGTATAGGGGGACAGTACACCGGGGAGCTGTTTTTT. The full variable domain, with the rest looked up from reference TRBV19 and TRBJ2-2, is DGGITQSPKYLFRKEGQNVTLSCEQNLNHDAMYWYRQDPGQGLRLIYYSQIVNDFQKGDIAEGYSVSREKKESFPLTVTSAQKNPTAFYLCASSIGGQYTGELFFGEGSRLTVL.

CDR3 amino acids: CASSDFLGEKLFF. CDR3 coding DNA: TGTGCCAGCAGCGATTTCCTGGGTGAAAAACTGTTTTTT. The chain recombines TRBV12-3 or TRBV12-4 with TRBJ1-4; unclear D gene. The CDR3 runs to 13 residues. Trimming shortened V by 6 bases and J by 7 bases, and 12 bases separated the two germline ends.

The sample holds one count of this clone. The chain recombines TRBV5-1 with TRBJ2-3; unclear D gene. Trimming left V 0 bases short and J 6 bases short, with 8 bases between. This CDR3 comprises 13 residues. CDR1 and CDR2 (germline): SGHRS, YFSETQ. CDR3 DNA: TGCGCCAGCAGCTTGGCCGCCTCGGATACGCAGTATTTT. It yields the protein CASSLAASDTQYF.

The DNA for the CDR3 is TGTGCCGGGCAACAGGGTCCTGCAGAGACCCAGTACTTC. It codes for CAGQQGPAETQYF. The chain combines TRBV10-3 with TRBJ2-5, with D perhaps TRBD1 (6 bases). This CDR3 has 13 amino acids. Deletions cut 11 bases from V and 4 bases from J, with 17 bases between. Germline CDR1 and CDR2: ENHRY and SYGVKD.

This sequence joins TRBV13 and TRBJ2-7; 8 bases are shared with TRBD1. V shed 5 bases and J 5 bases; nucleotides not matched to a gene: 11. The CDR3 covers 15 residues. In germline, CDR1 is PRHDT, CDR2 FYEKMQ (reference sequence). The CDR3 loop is CASSQLDREAHEQYF. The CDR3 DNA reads TGTGCCAGCAGCCAACTGGACAGGGAGGCCCACGAGCAGTACTTC.

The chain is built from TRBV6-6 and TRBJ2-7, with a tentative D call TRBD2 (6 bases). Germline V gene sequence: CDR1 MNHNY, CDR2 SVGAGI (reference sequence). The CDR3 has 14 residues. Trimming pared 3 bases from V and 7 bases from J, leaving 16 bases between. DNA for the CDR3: TGTGCCAGCAGTTATTCGCGCGGGGCTTGGGAGCAGTACTTC. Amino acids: CASSYSRGAWEQYF.

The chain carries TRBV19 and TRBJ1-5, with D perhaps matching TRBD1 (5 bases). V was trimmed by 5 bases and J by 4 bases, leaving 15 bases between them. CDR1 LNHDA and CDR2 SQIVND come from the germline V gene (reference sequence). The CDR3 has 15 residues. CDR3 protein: CASSPGRAGNQPQHF. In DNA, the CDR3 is TGTGCCAGTAGTCCCGGGCGGGCAGGGAATCAGCCCCAGCATTTT. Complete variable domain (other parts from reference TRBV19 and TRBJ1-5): DGGITQSPKYLFRKEGQNVTLSCEQNLNHDAMYWYRQDPGQGLRLIYYSQIVNDFQKGDIAEGYSVSREKKESFPLTVTSAQKNPTAFYLCASSPGRAGNQPQHFGDGTRLSIL.

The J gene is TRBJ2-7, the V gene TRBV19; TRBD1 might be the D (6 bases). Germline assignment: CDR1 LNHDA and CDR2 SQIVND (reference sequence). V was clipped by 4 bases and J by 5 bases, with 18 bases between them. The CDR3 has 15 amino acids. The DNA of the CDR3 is TGTGCCAGTAGTAATCGACAGGTTATGACTAACGAGCAGTACTTC. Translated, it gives CASSNRQVMTNEQYF.

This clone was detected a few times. The CDR3 coding sequence is TGTGCCAGCAGCTCTGGACAGGGGGGCTATGGCTACACCTTC. This encodes CASSSGQGGYGYTF. This chain joins TRBV11-2 and TRBJ1-2; 10 nucleotides agree with TRBD1. The V gene's germline CDR1 is SGHAT and CDR2 FQNNGV. The CDR3 runs to 14 residues. Trimming removed 4 bases from V and 4 bases from J; junction bases left unmatched: 3.

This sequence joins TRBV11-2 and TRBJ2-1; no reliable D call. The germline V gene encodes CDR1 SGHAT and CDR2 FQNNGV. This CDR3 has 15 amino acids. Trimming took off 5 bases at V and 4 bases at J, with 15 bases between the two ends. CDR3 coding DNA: TGTGCCAGCAGCCTGGCCATAGGCTCATACAATGAGCAGTTCTTC. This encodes CASSLAIGSYNEQFF.

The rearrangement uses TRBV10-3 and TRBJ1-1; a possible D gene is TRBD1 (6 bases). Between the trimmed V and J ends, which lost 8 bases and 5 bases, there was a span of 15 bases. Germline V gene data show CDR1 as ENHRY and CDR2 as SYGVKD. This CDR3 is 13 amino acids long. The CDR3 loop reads CAISYRETTEAFF. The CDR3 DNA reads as TGTGCCATCTCTTACAGGGAAACGACTGAAGCTTTCTTT.

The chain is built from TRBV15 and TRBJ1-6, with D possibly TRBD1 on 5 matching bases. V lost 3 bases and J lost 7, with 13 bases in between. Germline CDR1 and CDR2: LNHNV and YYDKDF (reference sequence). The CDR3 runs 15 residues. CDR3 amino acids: CATSRDTDLNSPLHF. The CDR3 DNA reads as TGTGCCACCAGCAGGGACACCGACCTAAATTCACCCCTCCACTTT.

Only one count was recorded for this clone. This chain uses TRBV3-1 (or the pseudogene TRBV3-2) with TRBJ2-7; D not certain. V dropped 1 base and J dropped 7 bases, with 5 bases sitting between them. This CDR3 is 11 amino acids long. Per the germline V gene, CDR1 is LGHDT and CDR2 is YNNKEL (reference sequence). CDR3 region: CASSQGGEQYF. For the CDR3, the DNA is TGTGCCAGCAGCCAAGGGGGAGAGCAGTACTTC.

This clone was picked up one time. The CDR3 DNA is TGTGCCAGCCGGACTAGCGGGGGGGCCGGAGGAACAGATACGCAGTATTTT. As protein: CASRTSGGAGGTDTQYF. This chain uses TRBV7-6 with TRBJ2-3, with TRBD2 identical over 15 bases. Germline V gene sequence: CDR1 SGHVS, CDR2 FNYEAQ. Trimming cost V 8 bases and J 3 bases; bases outside gene matches: 9. The CDR3 totals 17 residues.